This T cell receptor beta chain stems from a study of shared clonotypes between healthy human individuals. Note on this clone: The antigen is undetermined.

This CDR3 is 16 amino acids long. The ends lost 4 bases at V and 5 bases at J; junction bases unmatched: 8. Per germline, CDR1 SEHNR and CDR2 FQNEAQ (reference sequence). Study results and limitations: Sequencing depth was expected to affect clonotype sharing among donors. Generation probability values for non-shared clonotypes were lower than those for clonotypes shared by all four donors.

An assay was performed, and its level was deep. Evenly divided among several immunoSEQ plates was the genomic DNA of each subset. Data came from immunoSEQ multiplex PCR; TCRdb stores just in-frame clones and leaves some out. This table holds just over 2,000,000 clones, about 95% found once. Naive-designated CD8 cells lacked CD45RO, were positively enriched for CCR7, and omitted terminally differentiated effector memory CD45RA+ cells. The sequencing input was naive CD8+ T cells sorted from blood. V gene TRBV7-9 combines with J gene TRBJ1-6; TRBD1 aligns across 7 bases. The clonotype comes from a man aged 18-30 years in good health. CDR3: CASSSSGTVDNSPLHF. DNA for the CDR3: TGTGCCAGCAGCTCCTCCGGGACAGTCGATAATTCACCCCTCCACTTT.